This paragraph reports one T cell receptor beta chain. These data are taken from a study of blood T cell repertoires in COVID-19. Looking at the study overall: The study drew acute and convalescent COVID-19 samples from the United States, Italy and Spain.

This table comes from immunoSEQ multiplex PCR, and its TCRdb copy is limited to in-frame clones, with some not included. The sample lists 250,000 to 300,000 clones; roughly nine tenths were seen once. The specimen was PBMCs or T cells enriched from blood (not recorded which). This TCR was recovered from a human donor in a cohort exposed to, infected with or recovered from COVID-19 (not recorded which). The donor label of this sample is uncertain.

CDR3 sequence reads: CASTMPGSDGYTF. The DNA of the CDR3 is TGTGCCAGCACTATGCCAGGGTCGGATGGCTACACCTTC. The J gene is TRBJ1-2, the V gene TRBV28; tentative D call: TRBD1 (5 bases). Germline V gene sequence: CDR1 MDHEN, CDR2 SYDVKM. The CDR3 is 13 residues long. V lost 7 bases and J lost 6, with 15 bases in between.